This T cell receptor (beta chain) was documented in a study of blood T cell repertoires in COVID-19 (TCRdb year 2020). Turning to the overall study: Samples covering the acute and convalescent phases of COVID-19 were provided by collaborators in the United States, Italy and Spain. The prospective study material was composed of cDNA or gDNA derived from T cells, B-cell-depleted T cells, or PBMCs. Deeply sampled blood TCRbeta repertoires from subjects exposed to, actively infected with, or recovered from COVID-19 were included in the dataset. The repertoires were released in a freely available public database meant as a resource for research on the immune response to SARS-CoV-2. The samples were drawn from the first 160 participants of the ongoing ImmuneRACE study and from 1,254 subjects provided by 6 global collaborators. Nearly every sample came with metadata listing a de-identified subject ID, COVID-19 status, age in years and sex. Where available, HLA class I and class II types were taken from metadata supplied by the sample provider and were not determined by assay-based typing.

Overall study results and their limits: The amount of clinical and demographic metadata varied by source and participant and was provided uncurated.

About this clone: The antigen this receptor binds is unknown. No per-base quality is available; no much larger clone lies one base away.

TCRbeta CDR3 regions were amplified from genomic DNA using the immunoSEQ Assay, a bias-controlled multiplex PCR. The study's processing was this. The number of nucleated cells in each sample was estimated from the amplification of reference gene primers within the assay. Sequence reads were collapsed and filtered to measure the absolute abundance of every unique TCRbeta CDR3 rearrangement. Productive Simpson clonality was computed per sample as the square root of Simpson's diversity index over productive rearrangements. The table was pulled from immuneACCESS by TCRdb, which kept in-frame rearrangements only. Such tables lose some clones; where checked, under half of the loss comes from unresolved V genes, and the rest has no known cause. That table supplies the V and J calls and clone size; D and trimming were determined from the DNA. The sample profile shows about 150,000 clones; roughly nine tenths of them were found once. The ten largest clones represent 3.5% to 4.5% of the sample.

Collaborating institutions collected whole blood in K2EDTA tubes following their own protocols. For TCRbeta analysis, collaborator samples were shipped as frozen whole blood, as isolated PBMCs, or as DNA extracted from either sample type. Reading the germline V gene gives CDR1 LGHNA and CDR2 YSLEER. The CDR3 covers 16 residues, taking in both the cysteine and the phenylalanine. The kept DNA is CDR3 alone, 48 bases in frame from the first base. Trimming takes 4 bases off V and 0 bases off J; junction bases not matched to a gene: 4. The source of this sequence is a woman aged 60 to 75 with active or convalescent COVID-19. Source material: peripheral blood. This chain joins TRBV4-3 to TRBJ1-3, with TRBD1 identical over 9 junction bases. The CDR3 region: CASSLDRGYSGNTIYF. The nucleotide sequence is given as TGCGCCAGCAGCCTCGACAGGGGGTACTCTGGAAACACCATATATTTT.